This TCR beta chain was retrieved from a study of shared clonotypes between healthy human individuals. Trimming removed 1 base from V and 7 bases from J, with 5 bases in between. The CDR3 loop spans 12 amino acids. The germline CDR1 and CDR2 sequences are SEHNR and FQNEAQ (reference sequence). Libraries were prepared by immunoSEQ multiplex PCR; TCRdb keeps only in-frame clonotypes and omits some of them. The sample yields 300,000 or so clones, roughly 70% seen once. The TCR comes from a man aged 30 to 45 in good health. The chain uses TRBV7-9 and TRBJ1-5; no clear D gene. The sample was memory CD4+ T cells sorted from blood. Subset here: CD45RA-negative fraction. The CDR3 loop reads CASSLGTQPQHF. The CDR3, as DNA: TGTGCCAGCAGCTTAGGAACGCAGCCCCAGCATTTT.